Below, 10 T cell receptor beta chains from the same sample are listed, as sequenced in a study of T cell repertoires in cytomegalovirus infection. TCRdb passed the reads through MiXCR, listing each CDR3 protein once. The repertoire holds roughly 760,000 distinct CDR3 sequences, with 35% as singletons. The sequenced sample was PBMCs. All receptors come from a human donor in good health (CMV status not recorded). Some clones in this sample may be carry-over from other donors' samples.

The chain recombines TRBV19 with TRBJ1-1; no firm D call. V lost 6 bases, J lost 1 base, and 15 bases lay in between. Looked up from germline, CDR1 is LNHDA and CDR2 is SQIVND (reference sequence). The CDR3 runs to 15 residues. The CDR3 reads CASSAKPKSNTEAFF. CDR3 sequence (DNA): TGTGCCAGTAGCGCTAAGCCAAAATCGAACACTGAAGCTTTCTTT.

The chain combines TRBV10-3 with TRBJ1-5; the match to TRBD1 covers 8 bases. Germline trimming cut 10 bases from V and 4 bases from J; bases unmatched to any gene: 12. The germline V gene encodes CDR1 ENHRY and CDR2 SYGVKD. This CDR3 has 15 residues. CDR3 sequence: CANRGGQGRNQPQHF. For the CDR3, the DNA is TGTGCCAACAGGGGTGGACAGGGAAGGAATCAGCCCCAGCATTTT.

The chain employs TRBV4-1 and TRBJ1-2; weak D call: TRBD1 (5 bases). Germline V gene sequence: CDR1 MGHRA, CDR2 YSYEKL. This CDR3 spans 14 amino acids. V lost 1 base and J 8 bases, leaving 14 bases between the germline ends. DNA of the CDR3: TGCGCCAGCAGCCAAGTGGGCAGGGCAGTAGGCTACACCTTC. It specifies CASSQVGRAVGYTF.

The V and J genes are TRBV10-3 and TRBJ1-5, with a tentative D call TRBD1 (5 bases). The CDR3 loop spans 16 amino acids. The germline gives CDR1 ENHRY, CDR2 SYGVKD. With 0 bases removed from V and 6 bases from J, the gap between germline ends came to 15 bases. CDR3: CAISESTGRAIQPQHF. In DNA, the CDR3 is TGTGCCATCAGTGAGTCGACGGGCAGGGCAATTCAGCCCCAGCATTTT.

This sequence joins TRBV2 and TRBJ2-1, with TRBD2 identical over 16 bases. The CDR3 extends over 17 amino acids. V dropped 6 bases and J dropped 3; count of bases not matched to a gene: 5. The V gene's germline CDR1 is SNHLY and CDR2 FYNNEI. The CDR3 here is CASRGTSGGELYNEQFF. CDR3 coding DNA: TGTGCCAGCAGGGGGACTAGCGGGGGGGAACTCTACAATGAGCAGTTCTTC.

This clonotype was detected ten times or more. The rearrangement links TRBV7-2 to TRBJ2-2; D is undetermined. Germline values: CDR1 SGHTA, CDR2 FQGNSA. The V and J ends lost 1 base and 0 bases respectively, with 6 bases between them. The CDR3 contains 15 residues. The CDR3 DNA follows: TGTGCCAGCAGCTTAGGCGGAACGAACACCGGGGAGCTGTTTTTT. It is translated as CASSLGGTNTGELFF.

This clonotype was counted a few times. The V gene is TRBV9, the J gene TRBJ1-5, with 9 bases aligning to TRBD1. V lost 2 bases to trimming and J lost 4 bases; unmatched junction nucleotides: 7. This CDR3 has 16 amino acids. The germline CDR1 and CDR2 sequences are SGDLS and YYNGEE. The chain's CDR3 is CASSVGTGGWNQPQHF. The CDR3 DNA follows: TGTGCCAGCAGCGTGGGAACAGGGGGCTGGAATCAGCCCCAGCATTTT.

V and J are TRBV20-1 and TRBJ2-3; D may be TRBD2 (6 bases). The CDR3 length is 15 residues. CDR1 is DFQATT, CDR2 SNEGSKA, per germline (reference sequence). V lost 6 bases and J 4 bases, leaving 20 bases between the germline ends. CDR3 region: CSAHGGGSAADTQYF. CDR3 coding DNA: TGCAGTGCCCATGGTGGGGGGAGCGCAGCAGATACGCAGTATTTT.

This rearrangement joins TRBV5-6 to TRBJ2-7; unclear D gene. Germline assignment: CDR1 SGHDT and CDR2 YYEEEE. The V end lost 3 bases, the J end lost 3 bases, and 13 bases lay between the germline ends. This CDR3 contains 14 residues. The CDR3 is CASSSWKGRYEQYF. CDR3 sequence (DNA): TGTGCCAGCAGCTCTTGGAAAGGACGCTACGAGCAGTACTTC.

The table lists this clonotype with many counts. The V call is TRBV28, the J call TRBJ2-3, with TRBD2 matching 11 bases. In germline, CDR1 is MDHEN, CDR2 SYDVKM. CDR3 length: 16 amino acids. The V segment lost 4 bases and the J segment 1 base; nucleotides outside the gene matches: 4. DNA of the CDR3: TGTGCCAGCAGTTCGAGACTAGCGGGGCGCACAGATACGCAGTATTTT. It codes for CASSSRLAGRTDTQYF.